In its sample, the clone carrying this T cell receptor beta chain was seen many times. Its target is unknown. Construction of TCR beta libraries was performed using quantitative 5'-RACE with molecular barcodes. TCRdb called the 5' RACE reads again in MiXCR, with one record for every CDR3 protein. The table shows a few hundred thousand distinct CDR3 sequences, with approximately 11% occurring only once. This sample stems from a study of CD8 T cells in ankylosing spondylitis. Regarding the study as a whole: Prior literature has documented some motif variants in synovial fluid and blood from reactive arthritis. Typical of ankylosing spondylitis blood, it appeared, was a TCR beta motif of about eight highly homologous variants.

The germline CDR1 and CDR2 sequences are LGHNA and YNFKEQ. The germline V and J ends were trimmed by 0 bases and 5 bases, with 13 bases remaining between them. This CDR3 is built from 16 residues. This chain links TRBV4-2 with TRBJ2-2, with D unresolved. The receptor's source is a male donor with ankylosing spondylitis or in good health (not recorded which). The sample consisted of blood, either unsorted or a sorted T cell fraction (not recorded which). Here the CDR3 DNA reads TGTGCCAGCAGCCAAGATTCCGGCAGCAGGACCGGGGAGCTGTTTTTT. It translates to CASSQDSGSRTGELFF.